The sequence of this TCR beta chain was determined in a study of CD8 T cells in ankylosing spondylitis. This clonotype was seen repeatedly, ten times or more. What it binds is not known. Germline loops: CDR1 SGDLS, CDR2 YYNGEE. V was pared by 4 bases and J by 7 bases, with 19 bases of the junction left unmatched. The CDR3 sequence is 19 residues long. Study-wide results and limits: Disease-linked clones proved CD8+ and comparatively uncommon in peripheral blood. From matched ankylosing spondylitis synovial fluid, disease-linked clones were reportedly recovered at significantly enriched levels. In ankylosing spondylitis blood, a motif of fewer than 10 highly homologous TCR beta variants appeared characteristic.

Each TCR beta library was made by quantitative 5'-RACE that incorporated molecular barcodes. TCRdb processed the 5' RACE reads anew with MiXCR; each CDR3 protein has one entry. The sample has approximately 100,000 distinct CDR3 sequences; about 8.3% are singletons. The J gene is TRBJ2-2, the V gene TRBV9; TRBD2 matches at 10 bases. The sample comprised blood, either unsorted or a sorted T cell fraction (not recorded which). This receptor was obtained from a male donor with ankylosing spondylitis or in good health (not recorded which). The CDR3 DNA reads TGTGCCAGCAGCCCTCACGGTAGCGGGGCTAGCGGGAGAAGCGGGGAGCTGTTTTTT. The encoded protein is CASSPHGSGASGRSGELFF.